Only a few counts were recorded for the clone carrying this T cell receptor beta chain. The data were taken from a study of immune heterogeneity within non-small cell lung tumors. Multiplex PCR with 32 V and 13 J primers amplified TCR beta CDR3. TCRdb fed the multiplex PCR reads into MiXCR, producing one record per CDR3 protein. In the table there are 14,000 to 15,000 distinct CDR3 sequences, about 30% of which are singletons. Bulk tumor genomic DNA, roughly 600 ng per sample, was used as template. Every primary tumor yielded several biopsies, spaced far apart, that were taken during surgery. Each patient presented with untreated, newly diagnosed non-small cell lung cancer and received curative surgery. CDR1 and CDR2 (germline): SQVTM, ANQGSEA. Trimming pared 6 bases from V and 6 bases from J, leaving 17 bases between. The CDR3 runs to 14 residues.

The clonotype originates from a middle-aged man with non-small cell lung cancer. Sequenced material: lung tumor tissue. The chain joins TRBV29-1 to TRBJ2-2; tentative D call: TRBD2 (5 bases). The CDR3 sequence is CSVAAQVHSGELFF. In DNA form, the CDR3 reads TGCAGCGTAGCGGCCCAGGTTCATTCCGGGGAGCTGTTTTTT.